A single sample gave rise to the 14 T cell receptor beta chains below, sequenced in a study of spatial heterogeneity in lung cancer. General study points: Intratumoral expanded alpha and beta TCR counts were found to track tumor mutation counts.

Described time point: sample taken at primary tumor resection. A single record per CDR3 protein comes from TCRdb applying MiXCR to the 5' RACE reads. The sample has some 15,000 distinct CDR3 sequences, about 5% seen once; the top ten hold 35% to 45%. Their antigen targets remain unknown. Sequencing used lung tumor tissue, obtained at surgery. The receptors originated from a male donor with early-stage non-small cell lung cancer.

This clonotype was seen many times. The genes are TRBV9 and TRBJ2-7; TRBD2 aligns across 7 bases. This CDR3 comprises 16 residues. V trimming: 3 bases; J trimming: 6 bases; junction bases outside the gene matches: 15. Germline lookup yields CDR1 SGDLS and CDR2 YYNGEE. DNA for the CDR3: TGTGCCAGCAGCGCCCCTTCCGCGGCGGGAGAGGGCGAGCAGTACGTC. This gives the protein CASSAPSAAGEGEQYV.

This clonotype was found many times. The rearrangement links TRBV6-1 to TRBJ2-7; the D is unclear. Germline V gene data show CDR1 as MNHNS and CDR2 as SASEGT. CDR3 length equals 13 residues. The ends were cut back, 0 bases at V and 7 bases at J, with 10 bases in the middle. CDR3 sequence reads: CASSEAWVREQYF. CDR3 coding DNA: TGTGCCAGCAGTGAAGCCTGGGTGAGGGAGCAGTACTTC.

In its sample, this clonotype was seen many times. This chain uses TRBV20-1 with TRBJ1-1, with no clear D. Germline CDR1 is DFQATT and CDR2 is SNEGSKA (reference sequence). The V end was cut by 6 bases, the J end by 0 bases, with 14 bases between. The CDR3 contains 14 residues. CDR3 residues: CSARARRLNTEAFF. The CDR3 nucleotides are TGCAGTGCCCGGGCTCGGAGATTGAACACTGAAGCTTTCTTT.

At least ten counts were recorded for this clonotype. The V and J genes are TRBV24-1 and TRBJ2-1; no definite D call. The ends were cut back, 5 bases at V and 7 bases at J, with 8 bases in the middle. The CDR3 has 12 amino acids. Per the germline V gene, CDR1 is KGHDR and CDR2 is SFDVKD. The CDR3 spells CATSGDVNEQFF. The CDR3 DNA is TGTGCCACCAGTGGGGATGTAAATGAGCAGTTCTTC.

This clonotype was detected ten times or more. This chain joins TRBV29-1 and TRBJ1-2, with 8 bases aligning to TRBD1. Trimming took 7 bases from V and 7 from J; bases not matched to a gene: 17. Germline loops: CDR1 SQVTM, CDR2 ANQGSEA. This CDR3 is built from 15 residues. The CDR3 sequence is CSAKGQGWIYGGYTF. The CDR3 DNA reads TGCAGCGCCAAAGGACAGGGTTGGATATATGGTGGCTACACCTTC.

This clonotype has ten or more counts. The J gene is TRBJ2-2, the V gene TRBV2; tentatively, D is TRBD2 (6 bases). CDR1 and CDR2 (germline): SNHLY, FYNNEI. V lost 5 bases and J 0 bases, leaving 10 bases between the germline ends. CDR3 length equals 15 residues. CDR3 nucleotides: TGTGCCAGCAGTAGGGACTTTTCGAACACCGGGGAGCTGTTTTTT. This codes for CASSRDFSNTGELFF.

This clonotype was detected ten times or more. The CDR3 region is CASSLGQQETQYF. The CDR3 DNA follows: TGTGCCAGCAGCTTGGGGCAACAAGAGACCCAGTACTTC. The V call is TRBV5-6, the J call TRBJ2-5; no definite D call. CDR3 size: 13 residues. The germline gives CDR1 SGHDT, CDR2 YYEEEE. V was shortened by 0 bases and J by 2 bases, with 5 bases between the two germline ends.

The chain uses TRBV20-1 and TRBJ2-3; TRBD1 matches 7 bases. Trimming removed 8 bases from V and 5 bases from J; junction bases left unmatched: 10. Germline CDR1 and CDR2: DFQATT and SNEGSKA (reference sequence). The CDR3 extends over 13 amino acids. The CDR3 nucleotides are TGCAGTACCACAGGGGCGATAATAGATACGCAGTATTTT. Protein sequence: CSTTGAIIDTQYF.

In this sample, this clonotype turned up many times. The chain has TRBV29-1 and TRBJ2-3; weak D call: TRBD2 (5 bases). Trimming stripped 4 bases from V and 0 bases from J, with 8 bases between. This CDR3 has 13 amino acids. Germline loops: CDR1 SQVTM, CDR2 ANQGSEA. CDR3 nucleotide sequence: TGCAGCGTTGTTGGCGGGAGCACAGATACGCAGTATTTT. Its protein is CSVVGGSTDTQYF.

This clonotype was counted many times. This chain joins TRBV6-1 and TRBJ1-3; no definite D call. The CDR3 runs 14 residues. Trimming took off 6 bases at V and 0 bases at J, with 9 bases between the two ends. Germline V gene data show CDR1 as MNHNS and CDR2 as SASEGT. The CDR3 region is CASRAADSGNTIYF. CDR3 bases: TGTGCCAGCAGGGCGGCGGACTCTGGAAACACCATATATTTT.

This clonotype was detected many times. The chain couples TRBV4-2 to TRBJ1-1; D not resolved. This CDR3 contains 16 residues. Trimming pared 3 bases from V and 4 bases from J, leaving 18 bases between. Germline V CDR1 and CDR2: LGHNA, YNFKEQ. CDR3 coding DNA: TGTGCCAGCAGCCAGGTCGCGGGTCTGACAACCACTGAAGCTTTCTTT. It translates to CASSQVAGLTTTEAFF.

This clonotype showed up many times. The DNA of the CDR3 is TGTGCCAGCAGTACCGACAAGTCTGAAGCTTTCTTT. Its translation is CASSTDKSEAFF. The J gene is TRBJ1-1, the V gene TRBV6-6; unclear D gene. Germline V gives CDR1 MNHNY, CDR2 SVGAGI (reference sequence). Trimming took 5 bases from V and 6 from J, leaving 10 bases between them. The CDR3 runs 12 residues.

In this sample, this clonotype turned up many times. The rearrangement uses TRBV29-1 and TRBJ2-2; 9 bases match TRBD2. The germline gives CDR1 SQVTM, CDR2 ANQGSEA. The CDR3 is 15 amino acids. The junction had 4 bases not matched to a gene; V was cut back by 5 bases and J by 0 bases. The CDR3 nucleotides are TGCAGCGTTAGAGCGGGAGGCTCGAACACCGGGGAGCTGTTTTTT. Translated, it gives CSVRAGGSNTGELFF.

This clonotype was counted ten times or more. This chain connects TRBV10-3 to TRBJ2-6; no firm D call. The V end lost 5 bases, the J end lost 7 bases, and 15 bases lay between the germline ends. The CDR3 runs 15 residues. Germline assignment: CDR1 ENHRY and CDR2 SYGVKD. The CDR3 coding sequence is TGTGCCATCAGTTTGTCCTCCGGGCTCGCCAACGTCCTGACTTTC. This encodes CAISLSSGLANVLTF.